This T cell receptor (beta chain) comes out of a study of identical twins. Trimming took 6 bases from V and 2 from J; bases not matched to a gene: 9. The germline gives CDR1 SQVTM, CDR2 ANQGSEA. The CDR3 has 14 amino acids. TCRdb processed the 5' RACE reads anew with MiXCR; each CDR3 protein has one entry. The sample shows 750,000 to 950,000 distinct CDR3 sequences, about 12% of them seen only once. With respect to this clonotype: As yet, its antigen is unknown.

General observations from the study: Some out-of-frame alpha sequences were shared by twins, and these showed excess low generation probability.

The same data also went into a second study, on yellow fever vaccine responses in identical twins.

This receptor was identified in a woman younger than 35 in good health. The chain combines TRBV29-1 with TRBJ1-2; 7 nucleotides agree with TRBD1. Sequencing was done on a sample of PBMCs. DNA for the CDR3: TGCAGCGTGATAGACAGGGCGAAAAACTATGGCTACACCTTC. Translated, it gives CSVIDRAKNYGYTF.